The TCR beta chain described here comes from a study of T cell repertoires in cytomegalovirus infection. Study background: Matching HLA type, along with CMV infection, was indicated by public TCR beta signatures.

Germline CDR1 SGHTA, CDR2 FQGNSA. V lost 4 bases to trimming and J lost 4 bases, with 10 bases between them. The CDR3 has 14 amino acids. TCRdb processed the reads anew with MiXCR; each CDR3 protein has one entry. Altogether fewer than 300,000 distinct CDR3 sequences are present, about a quarter being singletons, with the ten largest covering roughly 13%. This clonotype has a count of ten or more. Its antigen is still unknown. Study-wide points: People with CMV and the relevant HLA were identified by cumulative public TCR beta family frequency. HLA-C-restricted, CMV-specific TCR beta clonotypes were dominant ex vivo.

The sequenced sample was PBMCs. The rearrangement links TRBV7-2 to TRBJ2-2; tentative D call: TRBD1 (6 bases). The origin of this receptor is a human donor in good health (CMV status not recorded). Some clones in this sample may be carry-over from other donors' samples. The CDR3 loop is CASSYTGPTGELFF. The CDR3, as DNA: TGTGCCAGCAGCTATACAGGGCCCACCGGGGAGCTGTTTTTT.